The source of this TCR beta chain is a study of cytomegalovirus exposure and HLA in healthy donors. Though nominally healthy at sampling, donors likely had unrecorded immune exposures. As concerns this clone: Its antigen is not identified.

Findings of the study overall: In a later analysis, across HLA loci, associated TCR counts were highest for DRB1, lowest for HLA-C. As immune exposure information, only CMV serostatus was available. The dataset shows that most TCR sequences were rare, while some public TCRs occurred in many donors.

The CDR3 covers 16 residues. J lost 4 bases, V lost 3 bases, and 12 bases had no gene match. CDR1 is SGHTS and CDR2 is YDEGEE in the germline V gene. 60 Vbeta and 13 Jbeta primers were used in PCR. Measured with immunoSEQ multiplex PCR; TCRdb has only the in-frame clones, and not every one. Here the sample spans nearly 200,000 clones, approximately 85% being singletons. Material for sequencing was PBMCs. The chain is built from TRBV5-8 and TRBJ1-2, with TRBD1 matching over 7 bases. The receptor's source is a woman in her forties or fifties in good health and CMV-seropositive. CDR3 nucleotide sequence: TGTGCCAGCAGCTCGCTCTTACAGGGGCTAGGCTATGGCTACACCTTC. Translated, it gives CASSSLLQGLGYGYTF.